The table lists the clone carrying this T cell receptor beta chain with many counts. The target antigen is unknown. This entry belongs to a study of T-cell memory formation after mild COVID-19. Background on the study: The TCR clusters were mostly specific to one donor.

This CDR3 is 14 amino acids long. Germline V gives CDR1 LGHNA, CDR2 YSLEER. Trimming cost V 0 bases and J 2 bases, with 8 bases left between them. TCRdb reprocessed the 5' RACE reads with MiXCR, giving one entry per CDR3 protein. Of 100,000 or so distinct CDR3 sequences listed, roughly 11% are singletons. Study-level points and caveats: The study found balanced CD4/CD8 in clones contracting day 15 to 85 and a CD4+ lean in later expanders.

The chain links TRBV4-3 to TRBJ2-7, with D possibly matching TRBD1 (6 bases). The TCR sequence derives from a man in his late teens or twenties who had mild COVID-19 (a few samples of this study predate the infection). Cell type and time point are not known. The sample consisted of PBMCs or a T cell subset sorted from them (not recorded which). The CDR3 spells CASSQERDTYEQYV. In nucleotides, the CDR3 is TGCGCCAGCAGCCAAGAAAGGGACACCTACGAGCAGTACGTC.